The clone carrying this TCR beta chain was counted a few times. Germline V CDR1 and CDR2: SNHLY, FYNNEI. Trimming left V 6 bases short and J 1 base short, with 13 bases between. The CDR3 consists of 14 residues. 5'-RACE, quantitative and with molecular barcodes, yielded the TCR beta libraries. TCRdb ran MiXCR on the 5' RACE reads and lists one entry per CDR3 protein. Of under 300,000 distinct CDR3 sequences in the sample, about 10% were seen once. These data are taken from a study of CD8 T cells in ankylosing spondylitis. This TCR was recovered from a male donor with ankylosing spondylitis or in good health (not recorded which). Sequences were obtained from blood, either unsorted or a sorted T cell fraction (not recorded which). V gene TRBV2 combines with J gene TRBJ2-7; D gene unclear. The CDR3 loop reads CASRITLMSYEQYF. In DNA, the CDR3 is TGTGCCAGCAGGATTACACTGATGTCCTACGAGCAGTACTTC.